This T cell receptor beta chain was recorded in a study of blood T cell repertoires in COVID-19. The germline V and J ends were trimmed by 5 bases and 0 bases, with 7 bases remaining between them. CDR3 length: 13 amino acids. CDR1 and CDR2 from the germline V gene are SGHTA and FQGNSA. The repertoire was sequenced with immunoSEQ multiplex PCR; TCRdb's copy has only in-frame clones and lacks some. The repertoire consists of about 150,000 clones, with around 90% occurring once and the leading ten covering 3.5% to 4.5%. Sequencing input: peripheral blood. The sequence was collected from a woman aged 60 to 75 with active or convalescent COVID-19. The chain combines TRBV7-2 with TRBJ1-1, with no clear D. CDR3 loop: CASSRHMNTEAFF. The CDR3 DNA sequence: TGTGCCAGCAGCAGACACATGAACACTGAAGCTTTCTTT.